This TCR beta chain was observed in a study of vaccination and CD4 T cells after COVID-19. This clonotype is a singleton in its sample. Its antigen is unknown. Cultured CD4+ T cells had their DNA profiled by the Oncomine TCR Beta short-read assay. One entry per CDR3 protein, called by TCRdb with MiXCR from the PCR reads. The profile shows 20,000 to 25,000 distinct CDR3 sequences, 67% of them singletons. Described treatment: approximately nine-day PBMC culture with coronavirus spike peptide pools or control peptides (ViraFEST assay). Negative selection isolated the CD4+ T cells once the cells had been cultured for approximately eleven days. Looked up from germline, CDR1 is SGHTS and CDR2 is YDEGEE. The CDR3 contains 14 residues. Trimming took 1 base from V and 4 from J, leaving 11 bases between them.

The V and J genes are TRBV5-8 and TRBJ1-1; the D gene is possibly TRBD1 (5 bases). The TCR comes from a human donor who received a COVID-19 vaccine. The source was CD4+ T cells from blood, cultured in vitro, collected after SARS-CoV-2 vaccination. In DNA, the CDR3 is TGTGCCAGCAGCTTGCCGACAAGGGGCACTGAAGCTTTCTTT. This encodes CASSLPTRGTEAFF. The full variable domain, completed using reference TRBV5-8 and TRBJ1-1, is EAGVTQSPTHLIKTRGQQATLRCSPISGHTSVYWYQQALGLGLQFLLWYDEGEERNRGNFPPRFSGRQFPNYSSELNVNALELEDSALYLCASSLPTRGTEAFFGQGTRLTVV.